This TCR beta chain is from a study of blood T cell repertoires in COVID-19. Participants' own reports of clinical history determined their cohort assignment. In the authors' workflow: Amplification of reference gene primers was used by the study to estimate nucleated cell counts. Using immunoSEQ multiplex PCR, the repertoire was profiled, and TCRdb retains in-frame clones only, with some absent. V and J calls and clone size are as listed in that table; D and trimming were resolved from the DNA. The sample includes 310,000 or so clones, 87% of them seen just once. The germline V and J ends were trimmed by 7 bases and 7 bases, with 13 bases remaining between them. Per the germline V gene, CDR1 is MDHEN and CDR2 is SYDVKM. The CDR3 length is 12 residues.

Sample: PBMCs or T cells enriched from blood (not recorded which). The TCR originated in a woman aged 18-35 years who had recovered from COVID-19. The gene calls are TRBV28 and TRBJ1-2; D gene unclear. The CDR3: CASTADTRGYTF. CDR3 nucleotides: TGTGCCAGCACCGCGGATACGCGTGGCTACACCTTC.